These 3 T cell receptor beta chains were all obtained from the same sample, sequenced in a study of identical twins. TCRdb re-derived calls from the 5' RACE reads in MiXCR, one entry per CDR3 protein. Of 1.5 million to 2 million distinct CDR3 sequences in the sample, under 35% were seen once. The sequenced sample consisted of cord blood. The receptor set was obtained from a newborn girl in good health.

Ten or more counts support this clonotype. The J gene is TRBJ1-2, the V gene TRBV4-2, with TRBD1 as a possible D gene (6 bases). This CDR3 is built from 14 residues. Germline CDR1 LGHNA, CDR2 YNFKEQ. V lost 0 bases to trimming and J lost 5 bases, with 10 bases between them. The CDR3 nucleotides read TGTGCCAGCAGCCAAGATCACAGGGTTTATGGCTACACCTTC. As protein: CASSQDHRVYGYTF.

This chain joins TRBV6-6 and TRBJ2-1; D is uncertain. CDR1 and CDR2 from the germline V gene are MNHNY and SVGAGI (reference sequence). The V and J ends lost 6 bases and 10 bases respectively, with 13 bases between them. The CDR3 runs to 12 residues. Written as DNA, the CDR3 is TGTGCCAGCAGCCATCCTCCGGTCGAGCAGTTCTTC. Its translation: CASSHPPVEQFF.

This clonotype turned up a few times. This chain joins TRBV2 and TRBJ1-1; no firm D call. The V gene lost 9 bases and the J gene lost 0 bases, with 8 bases spanning the gap. Germline assignment: CDR1 SNHLY and CDR2 FYNNEI. The CDR3 runs 12 residues. DNA for the CDR3: TGTGCCAGGGACGCCATGAACACTGAAGCTTTCTTT. Protein: CARDAMNTEAFF.